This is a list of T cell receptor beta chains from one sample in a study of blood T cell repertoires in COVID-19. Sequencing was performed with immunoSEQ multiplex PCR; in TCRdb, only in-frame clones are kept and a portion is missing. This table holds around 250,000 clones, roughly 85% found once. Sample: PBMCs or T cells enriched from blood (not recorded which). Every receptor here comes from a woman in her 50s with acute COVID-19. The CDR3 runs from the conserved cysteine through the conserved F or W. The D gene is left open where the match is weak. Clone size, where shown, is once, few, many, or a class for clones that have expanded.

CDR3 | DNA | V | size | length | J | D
CASSPPGEKIEGYTF | TGTGCCAGCAGCCCCCCCGGGGAAAAGATTGAGGGCTACACCTTC | TRBV9 | once | 15 | TRBJ1-2 | .
CASSFGEGPQHF | TGTGCCAGCAGCTTCGGAGAGGGGCCCCAGCATTTT | TRBV27 | once | 12 | TRBJ1-5 | .
CAISGQVANYGYTF | TGTGCCATCAGTGGACAGGTAGCTAACTATGGCTACACCTTC | TRBV10-3 | . | 14 | TRBJ1-2 | .
CASRVGTGGHQPQHF | TGTGCCAGCAGAGTCGGGACAGGGGGCCATCAGCCCCAGCATTTT | TRBV2 | . | 15 | TRBJ1-5 | TRBD1
CASSVEASGGNTGELFF | TGTGCCAGCAGCGTAGAGGCTAGCGGGGGTAACACCGGGGAGCTGTTTTTT | TRBV9 | . | 17 | TRBJ2-2 | TRBD2
CASSDGQGNTEAFF | TGCGCCAGCAGTGACGGGCAGGGGAACACTGAAGCTTTCTTT | TRBV10-1 | . | 14 | TRBJ1-1 | .
CASSLVLADYNEQFF | TGTGCCAGCTCACTGGTACTAGCGGATTACAATGAGCAGTTCTTC | TRBV18 | . | 15 | TRBJ2-1 | TRBD2
CASSYSADSTGPQHF | TGTGCCAGCAGTTACTCGGCGGATTCAACGGGGCCCCAGCATTTT | TRBV6-5 | . | 15 | TRBJ1-5 | .
CASSETGRGTEAFF | TGTGCCAGCAGTGAGACAGGCCGAGGCACTGAAGCTTTCTTT | TRBV25-1 | few | 14 | TRBJ1-1 | .
CASSSPGTGVREQYF | TGTGCCAGCAGCTCCCCCGGGACAGGGGTCCGCGAGCAGTACTTC | TRBV7-2 | few | 15 | TRBJ2-7 | TRBD1
CASSQQRTSGDLTDTQYF | TGTGCCAGCAGCCAGCAGAGGACTAGCGGGGACCTCACAGATACGCAGTATTTT | TRBV14 | . | 18 | TRBJ2-3 | TRBD2
CASSLTGDPYEQYF | TGTGCCAGCAGCCTCACAGGGGACCCCTACGAGCAGTACTTC | TRBV6-5 | . | 14 | TRBJ2-7 | TRBD1
CAWSTGATEAFF | TGTGCCTGGTCGACAGGGGCCACTGAAGCTTTCTTT | TRBV30 | . | 12 | TRBJ1-1 | TRBD1
CAITAGDLNTGELFF | TGTGCCATCACAGCAGGGGACCTGAACACCGGGGAGCTGTTTTTT | TRBV10-3 | . | 15 | TRBJ2-2 | .
CASSLRDSSTYEQYF | TGTGCTAGCAGCCTACGGGACAGCAGTACCTACGAGCAGTACTTC | TRBV7-7 | . | 15 | TRBJ2-7 | TRBD1
CASSLGLRDRGYNEQFF | TGCGCCAGCAGCTTGGGCCTCAGGGACAGGGGTTACAATGAGCAGTTCTTC | TRBV5-1 | . | 17 | TRBJ2-1 | TRBD1
CASSGDRVLNYGYTF | TGCGCCAGCAGTGGCGACAGGGTATTAAATTATGGCTACACCTTC | TRBV10-1 | . | 15 | TRBJ1-2 | TRBD1
CASSPSNRGLYTEAFF | TGTGCCAGCAGCCCATCTAACAGGGGGCTGTACACTGAAGCTTTCTTT | TRBV7-2 | . | 16 | TRBJ1-1 | TRBD1
CASSYSRHSNTEAFF | TGTGCCAGCAGTTACTCCAGACACTCGAACACTGAAGCTTTCTTT | TRBV6-5 | . | 15 | TRBJ1-1 | .
CASSPTGGGYGYTF | TGTGCCAGCTCCCCGACAGGGGGAGGTTATGGCTACACCTTC | TRBV18 | . | 14 | TRBJ1-2 | TRBD1
CASSPHTDTQYF | TGCGCCAGCAGCCCCCACACAGATACGCAGTATTTT | TRBV5-1 | few | 12 | TRBJ2-3 | .
CAISDPSREAFF | TGTGCCATCAGTGACCCATCCCGGGAAGCTTTCTTT | TRBV10-3 | . | 12 | TRBJ1-1 | .
CASSMRHYGYTF | TGTGCCAGTAGTATGAGGCACTATGGCTACACCTTC | TRBV19 | . | 12 | TRBJ1-2 | .
CASSLSADQPQHF | TGTGCCAGCAGCTTGAGCGCGGATCAGCCCCAGCATTTT | TRBV7-9 | . | 13 | TRBJ1-5 | .
CASTGDNSPLHF | TGTGCCAGTACAGGGGATAATTCACCCCTCCACTTT | TRBV19 | few | 12 | TRBJ1-6 | .
CASSRDRGKAFF | TGTGCCAGCAGCCGGGACAGGGGAAAAGCTTTCTTT | TRBV5-6 | . | 12 | TRBJ1-1 | TRBD1
CASSSRAGGPLREQYF | TGTGCCAGCAGCTCCAGAGCGGGGGGCCCACTACGGGAGCAGTACTTC | TRBV11-2 | . | 16 | TRBJ2-7 | TRBD2
CASSQETGTGNTIYF | TGTGCCAGCAGCCAGGAGACAGGGACTGGAAACACCATATATTTT | TRBV4-2 | many | 15 | TRBJ1-3 | TRBD1
CASSYSLAGGPYEQYF | TGTGCCAGCAGTTACTCCCTAGCGGGGGGGCCCTACGAGCAGTACTTC | TRBV6-2/TRBV6-3 | . | 16 | TRBJ2-7 | TRBD2
CAWRGTARSEAFF | TGTGCCTGGAGGGGGACAGCCCGCTCTGAAGCTTTCTTT | TRBV30 | . | 13 | TRBJ1-1 | TRBD1
CASSQDPAGWSTNEKLFF | TGCGCCAGCAGCCAAGATCCGGCAGGGTGGTCAACTAATGAAAAACTGTTTTTT | TRBV4-1 | . | 18 | TRBJ1-4 | .
CASSLRQSNYGYTF | TGTGCCAGCAGCTTACGACAAAGTAACTATGGCTACACCTTC | TRBV7-2 | . | 14 | TRBJ1-2 | .
CASTTDRGTEAFF | TGTGCCAGTACTACCGACAGGGGGACTGAAGCTTTCTTT | TRBV19 | . | 13 | TRBJ1-1 | TRBD1
CASSQGGQKNQPQHF | TGTGCCAGCAGCCAAGGGGGGCAGAAGAATCAGCCCCAGCATTTT | TRBV3-1/TRBV3-2 | once | 15 | TRBJ1-5 | .
CASSLRPSAPGQQETQYF | TGTGCCAGCAGCTTACGGCCGTCGGCTCCGGGACAACAAGAGACCCAGTACTTC | TRBV11-2 | . | 18 | TRBJ2-5 | .
CATSETGGVDTQYF | TGTGCCACCAGTGAGACAGGGGGCGTAGATACGCAGTATTTT | TRBV24-1 | . | 14 | TRBJ2-3 | TRBD1
CASSWRDRVSGNTIYF | TGTGCCAGCAGCTGGAGGGACAGGGTGTCTGGAAACACCATATATTTT | TRBV11-2 | . | 16 | TRBJ1-3 | TRBD1
CASSEDRSSYNEQFF | TGTGCCAGCAGCGAGGACAGGAGCTCCTACAATGAGCAGTTCTTC | TRBV7-6 | . | 15 | TRBJ2-1 | TRBD1
CASSQDWTGVFYGYTF | TGCGCCAGCAGCCAAGATTGGACAGGGGTTTTCTATGGCTACACCTTC | TRBV4-3 | . | 16 | TRBJ1-2 | TRBD1
CASSQDPSVLRGNTIYF | TGCGCCAGCAGCCAAGATCCATCGGTCCTGAGAGGAAACACCATATATTTT | TRBV4-1 | . | 17 | TRBJ1-3 | .
CASSLDRGEGQPQHF | TGCGCCAGCAGCTTGGATCGCGGGGAGGGTCAGCCCCAGCATTTT | TRBV5-1 | . | 15 | TRBJ1-5 | .
CASSQESWTTPYF | TGCGCCAGCAGCCAAGAATCTTGGACTACCCCGTACTTC | TRBV4-3 | . | 13 | TRBJ2-5 | .
CASSLDTASNQPQHF | TGTGCCAGCAGCTTAGATACAGCAAGCAATCAGCCCCAGCATTTT | TRBV7-8 | . | 15 | TRBJ1-5 | .
CASSPGGFEQYF | TGTGCCAGCAGCCCGGGGGGGTTTGAGCAGTACTTC | TRBV7-6 | few | 12 | TRBJ2-7 | TRBD2
CASSSPRENTEAFF | TGTGCCAGCAGTTCCCCGAGGGAGAACACTGAAGCTTTCTTT | TRBV6-5 | . | 14 | TRBJ1-1 | .
CASRTGTSGETQYF | TGTGCCAGCAGGACCGGGACTAGCGGAGAGACCCAGTACTTC | TRBV27 | . | 14 | TRBJ2-5 | TRBD2
CASSKIDRGSAGYTF | TGTGCCAGCAGCAAAATAGACAGGGGGTCGGCTGGCTACACCTTC | TRBV9 | . | 15 | TRBJ1-2 | TRBD1
CASSEGAGSVTEAFF | TGTGCCAGCAGTGAGGGTGCGGGATCGGTCACTGAAGCTTTCTTT | TRBV6-1 | . | 15 | TRBJ1-1 | .
CASSHRRGQSQPQHF | TGTGCCAGCAGCCACAGAAGGGGACAGTCCCAGCCCCAGCATTTT | TRBV7-8 | . | 15 | TRBJ1-5 | TRBD1
CASSAHQVNNEQYF | TGTGCCAGCAGTGCACACCAGGTAAACAACGAGCAGTACTTC | TRBV6-2/TRBV6-3 | . | 14 | TRBJ2-7 | .
CASSSDTLMNTEAFF | TGTGCCAGCAGCTCCGACACCCTCATGAACACTGAAGCTTTCTTT | TRBV7-9 | . | 15 | TRBJ1-1 | .
CASSLRGREDTQYF | TGTGCCAGCAGCTTAAGGGGGCGAGAAGATACGCAGTATTTT | TRBV7-2 | . | 14 | TRBJ2-3 | TRBD1
CASSKQGQGYEQYF | TGTGCCAGCAGCAAACAGGGACAGGGTTACGAGCAGTACTTC | TRBV14 | few | 14 | TRBJ2-7 | TRBD1
CASNSGLHSRGYTF | TGTGCCAGCAACTCGGGACTCCATTCGAGAGGCTACACCTTC | TRBV6-5 | . | 14 | TRBJ1-2 | .
CASSQGRGGLTYGYTF | TGCGCCAGCAGCCAAGGAAGAGGCGGGTTGACATATGGCTACACCTTC | TRBV4-1 | . | 16 | TRBJ1-2 | .
CASSRGQGINYGYTF | TGTGCCAGCAGCCGAGGACAGGGCATTAACTATGGCTACACCTTC | TRBV9 | . | 15 | TRBJ1-2 | TRBD1
CASSEKAYGYTF | TGTGCCAGCAGTGAAAAAGCCTATGGCTACACCTTC | TRBV2 | . | 12 | TRBJ1-2 | .
CASSPKTGGLSNQPQHF | TGTGCCAGCAGCCCCAAGACAGGGGGACTAAGCAATCAGCCCCAGCATTTT | TRBV27 | few | 17 | TRBJ1-5 | TRBD1
CATRRGDSGYSNQPQHF | TGTGCCACCAGAAGAGGGGACAGCGGATATAGCAATCAGCCCCAGCATTTT | TRBV15 | . | 17 | TRBJ1-5 | TRBD1